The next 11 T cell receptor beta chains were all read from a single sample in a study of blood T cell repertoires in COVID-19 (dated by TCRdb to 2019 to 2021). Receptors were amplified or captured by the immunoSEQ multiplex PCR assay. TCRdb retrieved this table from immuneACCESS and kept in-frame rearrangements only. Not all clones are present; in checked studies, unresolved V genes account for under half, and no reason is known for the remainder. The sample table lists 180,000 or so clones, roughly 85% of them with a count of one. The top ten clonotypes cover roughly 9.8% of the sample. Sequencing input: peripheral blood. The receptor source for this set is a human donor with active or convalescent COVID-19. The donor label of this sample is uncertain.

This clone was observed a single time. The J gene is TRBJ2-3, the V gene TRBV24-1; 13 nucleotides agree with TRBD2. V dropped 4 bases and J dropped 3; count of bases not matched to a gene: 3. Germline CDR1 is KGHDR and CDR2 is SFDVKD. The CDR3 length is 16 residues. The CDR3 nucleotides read TGTGCCACCAGTGAACGGACTAGCGGGAGAACAGATACGCAGTATTTT. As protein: CATSERTSGRTDTQYF.

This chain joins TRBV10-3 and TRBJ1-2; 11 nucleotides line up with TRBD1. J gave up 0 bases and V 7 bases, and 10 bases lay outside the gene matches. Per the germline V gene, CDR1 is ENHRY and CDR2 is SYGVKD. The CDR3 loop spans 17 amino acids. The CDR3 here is CAINAGTGGAANYGYTF. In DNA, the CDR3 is TGTGCCATCAATGCGGGGACAGGGGGAGCTGCTAACTATGGCTACACCTTC.

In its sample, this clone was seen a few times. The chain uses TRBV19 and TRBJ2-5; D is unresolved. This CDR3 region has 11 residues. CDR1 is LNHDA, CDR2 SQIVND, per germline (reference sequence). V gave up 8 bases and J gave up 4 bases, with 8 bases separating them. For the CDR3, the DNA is TGTGCCAGTTCAGACATAGAGACCCAGTACTTC. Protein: CASSDIETQYF.

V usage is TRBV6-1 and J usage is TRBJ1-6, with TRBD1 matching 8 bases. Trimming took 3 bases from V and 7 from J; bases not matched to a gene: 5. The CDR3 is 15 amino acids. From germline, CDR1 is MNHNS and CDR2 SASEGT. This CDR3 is CASSEDRAGNSPLHF. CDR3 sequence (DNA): TGTGCCAGCAGTGAGGACAGGGCGGGAAATTCACCCCTCCACTTT.

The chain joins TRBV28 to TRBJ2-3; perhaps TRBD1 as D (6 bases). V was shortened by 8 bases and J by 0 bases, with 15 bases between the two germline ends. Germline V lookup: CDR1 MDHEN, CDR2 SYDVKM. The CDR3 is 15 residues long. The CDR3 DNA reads TGTGCCAGCGGTAGTCAGGGGCGAAGCACAGATACGCAGTATTTT. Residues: CASGSQGRSTDTQYF.

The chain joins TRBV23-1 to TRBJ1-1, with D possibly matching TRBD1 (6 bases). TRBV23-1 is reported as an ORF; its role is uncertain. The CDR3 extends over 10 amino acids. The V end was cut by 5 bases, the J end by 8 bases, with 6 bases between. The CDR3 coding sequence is TGCGCCAGCAGTGGGACAGAAGCTTTCTTT. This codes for CASSGTEAFF.

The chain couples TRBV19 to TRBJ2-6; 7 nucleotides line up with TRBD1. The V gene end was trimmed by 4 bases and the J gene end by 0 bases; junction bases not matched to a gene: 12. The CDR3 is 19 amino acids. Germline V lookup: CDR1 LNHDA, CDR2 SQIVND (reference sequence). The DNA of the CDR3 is TGTGCCAGTAGTAGATCGGACAGGAACCTCCTCTCTGGGGCCAACGTCCTGACTTTC. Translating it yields CASSRSDRNLLSGANVLTF.

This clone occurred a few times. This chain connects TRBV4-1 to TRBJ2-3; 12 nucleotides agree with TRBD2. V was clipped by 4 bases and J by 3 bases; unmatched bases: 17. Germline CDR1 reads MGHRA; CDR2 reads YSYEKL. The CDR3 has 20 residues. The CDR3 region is CASSPWDSRLAGVRTDTQYF. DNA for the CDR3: TGCGCCAGCAGCCCCTGGGACAGTCGACTAGCGGGAGTACGGACAGATACGCAGTATTTT.

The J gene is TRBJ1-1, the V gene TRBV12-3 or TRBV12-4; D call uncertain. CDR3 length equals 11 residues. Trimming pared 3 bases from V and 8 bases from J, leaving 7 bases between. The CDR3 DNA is TGTGCCAGCAGTTTCCGACTAGAAGCTTTCTTT. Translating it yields CASSFRLEAFF.

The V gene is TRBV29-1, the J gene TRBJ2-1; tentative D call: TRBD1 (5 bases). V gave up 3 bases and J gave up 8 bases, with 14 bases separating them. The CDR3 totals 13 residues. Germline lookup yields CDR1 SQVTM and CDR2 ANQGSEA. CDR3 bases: TGCAGCGTTGACCGAAGGGGCAGAGATGAGCAGTTCTTC. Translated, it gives CSVDRRGRDEQFF.

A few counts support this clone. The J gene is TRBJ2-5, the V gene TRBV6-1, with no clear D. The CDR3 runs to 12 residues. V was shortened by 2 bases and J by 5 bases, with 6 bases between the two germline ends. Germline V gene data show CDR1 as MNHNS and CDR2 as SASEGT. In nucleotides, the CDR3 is TGTGCCAGCAGTGAACTCGGGGAGACCCAGTACTTC. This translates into CASSELGETQYF.